This T cell receptor beta chain was identified during a study of shared clonotypes between healthy human individuals (dated by TCRdb to 2020 to 2021). In the study overall: The cohort included a few men and a couple of women between 18 and 49 years of age. Per donor, three plates each were used for CD4 naive and CD4 memory, two for CD8 naive, and one for CD8 memory. The study deeply sequenced blood TCR repertoires of about 5 healthy adults to estimate repertoire size and the extent of clonotype sharing between individuals. Different laboratories and diverse techniques were used to prepare libraries and sequence TCR repertoires, to increase sequencing depth and limit assay-specific biases. Between about 0.94 and 8.9 billion PBMCs per donor were obtained by leukapheresis.

Using the deep immunoSEQ assay, TCR CDR3 regions were amplified from genomic DNA by multiplex PCR. Extracted genomic DNA from each cell subset was spread evenly across all wells of several immunoSEQ 96-well plates, with each plate serving as a replicate. For sorted subsets, about 220 ng of genomic DNA, equivalent to about 30,000 T cell genomes, went into each replicate PCR. Purified libraries were quantified with a Qubit 3.0 fluorometer, sized on a Bioanalyzer 2100, and re-quantified with the KAPA Library Quantification kit. Every immunoSEQ 96-well plate was sequenced on a dedicated single-read 150-cycle Illumina NextSeq 550 flow cell. Processing in the source paper ran as follows. Because only junctional sequences without quality scores were contained in the immunoSEQ output, filtering matching that applied to full-length reads could not be performed. Sequences were annotated with PyIR, a Python wrapper for IgBLAST v1.9, and V/J genes and CDR3 were assigned using IMGT germline references. Reads were removed for weak V/J assignments (E-value above 1e-6), missing CDR3, stop codons, out-of-frame junctions, or ambiguous translated residues. V3J clonotypes were defined as sequences sharing the same inferred V gene, J gene, and CDR3 amino acid sequence. Percentage overlap between repertoires was computed as shared unique clonotypes divided by the size of the smaller repertoire. Repertoire richness was assessed with RTK rarefaction, the Chao1 estimator, and Recon v2.1 estimates of unobserved clonotypes. Generation probabilities were computed with OLGA for all TCRbeta clonotypes obtained by the gDNA method from a few donors. TCRdb's version of the immuneACCESS table is confined to in-frame rearrangements and falls short of the full clone set. An unresolved V gene accounts for under half of the shortfall where checked; the remainder is of unknown origin. V, J and clone size are those of that table, while D and trimming were read from the DNA. This sample holds about 580,000 clones; roughly 98% were observed only once. Of the sample, 0.3% falls within the top ten clones.

This clone is a singleton in its sample. The antigen it binds to is not known. Base qualities were left out, and no much larger clone turns up one base away. Study-level results and caveats: Pairwise subsampling led to the expectation that sequencing depth would affect the degree of clonotype sharing among donors. When several donors were compared, the shared fraction of clonotypes was around 5.1% for naive CD4, 3.5% to 4% for naive CD8, roughly 2.5% for memory CD4, and around 0.37% for memory CD8. Even with the large sequencing depth, rarefaction of the sorted-subset datasets indicated that sequencing was incomplete. Because the study included only a small number of donors, the genetic and exposure-history diversity represented was limited. Estimated clonotype richness was generally larger for naive than for memory subsets. Compared with non-shared clonotypes, clonotypes shared by all four sorted-subset donors had higher generation probabilities. Only blood was sampled, and tissue TCR repertoires likely differ from those in blood.

CD8 naive samples consisted of CD45RO-negative cells that were positively selected for CCR7, yielding a CD45RA+CCR7+ population without TemRA cells. The donors were healthy, HIV-negative adults who had no recently reported acute infections or vaccinations. Every donor was a Caucasian adult living in Nashville, Tennessee, USA. Blood was obtained by leukapheresis, after which PBMCs were separated by Ficoll-Histopaque density gradient centrifugation and cryopreserved in liquid nitrogen vapor phase. Analytical flow cytometry was used to check the purity and quantity of every magnetically sorted T cell population. Each sorted fraction had its genomic DNA isolated and then quantified by UV absorbance on a Nanodrop 2000c. The germline V gene (reference sequence) gives CDR1 as MNHEY and CDR2 as SMNVEV. V and J are truncated by 4 bases and 0 bases respectively, leaving an intervening sequence of 16 bases. There are 18 amino acids in the CDR3, from cysteine to phenylalanine inclusive. The DNA shown is the 54-base CDR3, in frame from base 1.

The clonotype comes from a young man in good health. The sequence links TRBV27 to TRBJ2-6; the D gene remains uncertain. Input material: naive CD8+ T cells sorted from blood. Explained via the paper, the cell subset or site label denotes: CD45RA+CCR7+. The CDR3 region: CASSSVTRVGSGANVLTF. The DNA reads as follows: TGTGCCAGCAGTTCCGTGACAAGGGTGGGCTCTGGGGCCAACGTCCTGACTTTC.